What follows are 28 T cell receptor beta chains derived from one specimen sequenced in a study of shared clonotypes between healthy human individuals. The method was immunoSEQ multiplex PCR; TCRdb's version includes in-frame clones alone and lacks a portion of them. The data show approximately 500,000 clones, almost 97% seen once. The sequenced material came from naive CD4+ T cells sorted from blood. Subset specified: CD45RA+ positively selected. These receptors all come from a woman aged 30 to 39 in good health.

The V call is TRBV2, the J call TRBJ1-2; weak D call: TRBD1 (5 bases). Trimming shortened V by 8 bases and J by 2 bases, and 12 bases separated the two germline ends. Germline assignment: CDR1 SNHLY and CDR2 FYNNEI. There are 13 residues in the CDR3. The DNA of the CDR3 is TGTGCCAGCTCAGGGTTAGGAAACTATGGCTACACCTTC. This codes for CASSGLGNYGYTF.

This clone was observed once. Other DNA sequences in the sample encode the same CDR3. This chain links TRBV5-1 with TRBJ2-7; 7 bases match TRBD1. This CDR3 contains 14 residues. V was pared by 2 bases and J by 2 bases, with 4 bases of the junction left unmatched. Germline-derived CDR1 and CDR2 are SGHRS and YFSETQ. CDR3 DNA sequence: TGCGCCAGCAGCTTAGCAGGGGGTACCTACGAGCAGTACTTC. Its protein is CASSLAGGTYEQYF.

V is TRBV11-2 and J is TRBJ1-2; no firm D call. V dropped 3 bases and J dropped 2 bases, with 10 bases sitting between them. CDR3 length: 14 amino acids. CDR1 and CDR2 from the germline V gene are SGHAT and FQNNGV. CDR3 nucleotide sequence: TGTGCCAGCAGCTTGAGCGCATTAAACTATGGCTACACCTTC. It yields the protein CASSLSALNYGYTF. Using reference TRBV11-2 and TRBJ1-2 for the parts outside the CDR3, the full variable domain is EAGVAQSPRYKIIEKRQSVAFWCNPISGHATLYWYQQILGQGPKLLIQFQNNGVVDDSQLPKDRFSAERLKGVDSTLKIQPAKLEDSAVYLCASSLSALNYGYTFGSGTRLTVV.

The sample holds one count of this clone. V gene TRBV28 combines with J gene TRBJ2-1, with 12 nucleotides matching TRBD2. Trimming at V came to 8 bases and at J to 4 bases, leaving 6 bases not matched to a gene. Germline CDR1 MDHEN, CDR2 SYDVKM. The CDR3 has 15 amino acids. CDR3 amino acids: CASSRLAGVYNEQFF. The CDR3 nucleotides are TGTGCCAGCTCCCGACTAGCGGGAGTATACAATGAGCAGTTCTTC.

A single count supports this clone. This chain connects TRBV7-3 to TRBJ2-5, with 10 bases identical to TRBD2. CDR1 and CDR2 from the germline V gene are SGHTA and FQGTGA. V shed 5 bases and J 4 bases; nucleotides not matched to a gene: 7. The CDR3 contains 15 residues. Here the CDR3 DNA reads TGTGCCAGCAGCACCCTAGCGGGAGCGGGAGAGACCCAGTACTTC. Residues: CASSTLAGAGETQYF.

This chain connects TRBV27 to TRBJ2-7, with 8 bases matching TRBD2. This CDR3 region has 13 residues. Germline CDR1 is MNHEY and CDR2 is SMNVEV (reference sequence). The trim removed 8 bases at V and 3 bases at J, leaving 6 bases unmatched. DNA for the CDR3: TGTGCCAGCTCGCTTCGGGAGGGCTACGAGCAGTACTTC. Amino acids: CASSLREGYEQYF.

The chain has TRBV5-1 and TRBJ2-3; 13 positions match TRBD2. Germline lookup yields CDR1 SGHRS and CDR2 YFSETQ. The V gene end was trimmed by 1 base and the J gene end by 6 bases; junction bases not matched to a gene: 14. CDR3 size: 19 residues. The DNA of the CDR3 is TGCGCCAGCAGCTTGTTCAATTCCGGACTAGCGGGAGAGAGGGATACGCAGTATTTT. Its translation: CASSLFNSGLAGERDTQYF.

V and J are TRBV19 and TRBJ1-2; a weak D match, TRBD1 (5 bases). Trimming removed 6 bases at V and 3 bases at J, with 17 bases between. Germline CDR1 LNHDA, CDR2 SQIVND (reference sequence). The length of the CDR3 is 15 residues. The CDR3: CASRIGDQGYYGYTF. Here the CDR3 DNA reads TGTGCCAGTAGGATCGGGGACCAAGGGTACTATGGCTACACCTTC.

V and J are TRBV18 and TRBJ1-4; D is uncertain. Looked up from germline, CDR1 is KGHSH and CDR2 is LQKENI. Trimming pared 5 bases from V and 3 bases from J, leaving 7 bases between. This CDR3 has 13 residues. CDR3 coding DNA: TGTGCCAGCTCAAGGACCGCTAATGAAAAACTGTTTTTT. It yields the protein CASSRTANEKLFF.

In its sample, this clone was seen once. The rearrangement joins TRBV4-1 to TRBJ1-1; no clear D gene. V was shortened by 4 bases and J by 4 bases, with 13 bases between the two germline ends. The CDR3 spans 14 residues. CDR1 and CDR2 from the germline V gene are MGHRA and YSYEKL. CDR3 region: CASSPEWGITEAFF. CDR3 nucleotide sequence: TGCGCCAGCAGCCCAGAGTGGGGTATCACTGAAGCTTTCTTT.

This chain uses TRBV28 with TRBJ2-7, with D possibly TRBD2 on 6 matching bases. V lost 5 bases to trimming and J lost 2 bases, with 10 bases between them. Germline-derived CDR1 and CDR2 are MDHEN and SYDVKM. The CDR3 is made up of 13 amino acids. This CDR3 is CASSQTSPYEQYF. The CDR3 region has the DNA TGTGCCAGCAGTCAAACTAGCCCCTACGAGCAGTACTTC.

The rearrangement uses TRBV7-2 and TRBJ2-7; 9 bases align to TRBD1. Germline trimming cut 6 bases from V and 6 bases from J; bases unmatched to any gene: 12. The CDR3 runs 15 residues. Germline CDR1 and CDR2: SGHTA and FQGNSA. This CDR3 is CASRKPGQGYGEQYF. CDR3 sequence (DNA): TGTGCCAGCAGGAAACCGGGACAGGGTTATGGCGAGCAGTACTTC. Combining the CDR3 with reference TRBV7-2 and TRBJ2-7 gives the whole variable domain GAGVSQSPSNKVTEKGKDVELRCDPISGHTALYWYRQSLGQGLEFLIYFQGNSAPDKSGLPSDRFSAERTGGSVSTLTIQRTQQEDSAVYLCASRKPGQGYGEQYFGPGTRLTVT.

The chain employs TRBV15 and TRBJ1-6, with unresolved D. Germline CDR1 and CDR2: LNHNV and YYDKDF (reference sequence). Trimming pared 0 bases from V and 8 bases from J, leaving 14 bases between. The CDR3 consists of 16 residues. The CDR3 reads CATSRDLEIRYSPLHF. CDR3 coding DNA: TGTGCCACCAGCAGAGATCTTGAGATCCGCTATTCACCCCTCCACTTT.

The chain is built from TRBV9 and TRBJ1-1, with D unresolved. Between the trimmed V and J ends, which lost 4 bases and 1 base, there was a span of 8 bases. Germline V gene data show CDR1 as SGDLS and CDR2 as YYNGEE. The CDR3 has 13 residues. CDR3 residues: CASSSQRNTEAFF. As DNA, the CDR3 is TGTGCCAGCAGCTCCCAGAGGAACACTGAAGCTTTCTTT.

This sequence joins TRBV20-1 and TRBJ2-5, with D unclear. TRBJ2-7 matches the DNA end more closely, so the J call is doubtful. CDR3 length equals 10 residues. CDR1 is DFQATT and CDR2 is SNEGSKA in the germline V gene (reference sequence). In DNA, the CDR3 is TGCAGTGCTACTAGTGGCGAGCAGTACTTC. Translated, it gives CSATSGEQYF.

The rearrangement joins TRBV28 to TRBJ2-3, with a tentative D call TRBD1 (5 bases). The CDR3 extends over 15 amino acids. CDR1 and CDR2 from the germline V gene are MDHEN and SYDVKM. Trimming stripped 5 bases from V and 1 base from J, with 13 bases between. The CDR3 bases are TGTGCCAGCAGTCCCCAGGGTGCCGGCACAGATACGCAGTATTTT. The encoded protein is CASSPQGAGTDTQYF.

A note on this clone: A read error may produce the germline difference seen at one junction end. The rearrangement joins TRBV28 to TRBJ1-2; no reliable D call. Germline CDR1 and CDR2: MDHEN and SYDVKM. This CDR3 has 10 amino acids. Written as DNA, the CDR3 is TGTGCCACCAGTAAATTCGGCTACACCTTC. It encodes CATSKFGYTF.

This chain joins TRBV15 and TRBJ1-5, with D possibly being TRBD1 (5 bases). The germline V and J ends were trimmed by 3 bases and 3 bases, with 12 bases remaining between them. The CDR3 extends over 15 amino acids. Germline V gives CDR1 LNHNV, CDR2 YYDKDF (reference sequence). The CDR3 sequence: CATSRAQGYNQPQHF. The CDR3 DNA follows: TGTGCCACCAGCAGGGCGCAGGGATACAATCAGCCCCAGCATTTT.

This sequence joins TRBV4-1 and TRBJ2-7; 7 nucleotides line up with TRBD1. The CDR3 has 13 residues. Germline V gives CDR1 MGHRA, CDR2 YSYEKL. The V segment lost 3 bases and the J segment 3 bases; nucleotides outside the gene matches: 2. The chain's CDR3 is CASSQPGGYEQYF. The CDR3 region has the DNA TGCGCCAGCAGCCAGCCAGGGGGCTACGAGCAGTACTTC.

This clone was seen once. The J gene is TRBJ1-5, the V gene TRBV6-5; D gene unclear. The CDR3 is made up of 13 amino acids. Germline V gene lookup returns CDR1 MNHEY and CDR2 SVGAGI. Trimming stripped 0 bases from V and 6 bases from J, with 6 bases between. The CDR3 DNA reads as TGTGCCAGCAGTTACTCGAAAGTTCAGCCCCAGCATTTT. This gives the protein CASSYSKVQPQHF.

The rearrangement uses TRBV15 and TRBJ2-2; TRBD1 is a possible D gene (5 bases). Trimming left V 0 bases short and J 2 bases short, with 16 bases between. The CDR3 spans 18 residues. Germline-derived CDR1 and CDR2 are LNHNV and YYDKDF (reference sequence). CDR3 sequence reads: CATSRDRFQGFNTGELFF. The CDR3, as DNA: TGTGCCACCAGCAGAGATCGGTTTCAGGGTTTCAACACCGGGGAGCTGTTTTTT.

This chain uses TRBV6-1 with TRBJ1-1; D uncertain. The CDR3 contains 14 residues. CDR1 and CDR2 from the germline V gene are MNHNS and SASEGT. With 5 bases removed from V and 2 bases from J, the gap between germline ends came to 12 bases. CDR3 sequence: CASSSGYTNTEAFF. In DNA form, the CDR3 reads TGTGCCAGCAGTTCCGGTTACACCAACACTGAAGCTTTCTTT.

CDR3 sequence reads: CASKAAGVYEQYF. The DNA of the CDR3 is TGTGCCAGCAAGGCGGCCGGGGTATACGAGCAGTACTTC. This chain uses TRBV6-6 with TRBJ2-7; D is possibly TRBD2 (5 bases). The V and J ends lost 7 bases and 4 bases respectively, with 14 bases between them. The CDR3 is 13 amino acids. CDR1 is MNHNY and CDR2 is SVGAGI in the germline V gene (reference sequence).

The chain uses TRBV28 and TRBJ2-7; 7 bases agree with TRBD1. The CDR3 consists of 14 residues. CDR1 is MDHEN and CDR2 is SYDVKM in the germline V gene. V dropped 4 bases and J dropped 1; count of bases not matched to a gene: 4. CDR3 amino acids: CASSWDSLSYEQYF. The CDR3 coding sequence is TGTGCCAGCAGTTGGGACAGCTTATCCTACGAGCAGTACTTC.

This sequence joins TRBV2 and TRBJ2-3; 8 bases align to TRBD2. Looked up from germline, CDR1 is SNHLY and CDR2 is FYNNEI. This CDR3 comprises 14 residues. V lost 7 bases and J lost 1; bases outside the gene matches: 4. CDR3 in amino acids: CASKREMGTDTQYF. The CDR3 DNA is TGTGCCAGCAAGCGGGAGATGGGCACAGATACGCAGTATTTT.

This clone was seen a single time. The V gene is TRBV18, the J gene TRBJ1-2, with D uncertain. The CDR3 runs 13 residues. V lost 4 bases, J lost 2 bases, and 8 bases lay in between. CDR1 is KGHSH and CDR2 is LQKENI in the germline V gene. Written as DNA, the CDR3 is TGTGCCAGCTCACTTGGCTCGAACTATGGCTACACCTTC. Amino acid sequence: CASSLGSNYGYTF.

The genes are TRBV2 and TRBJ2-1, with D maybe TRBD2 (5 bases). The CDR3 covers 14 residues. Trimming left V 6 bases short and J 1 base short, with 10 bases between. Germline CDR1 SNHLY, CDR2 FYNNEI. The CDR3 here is CASRVERSYNEQFF. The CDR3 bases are TGTGCCAGCAGGGTGGAGCGGTCCTACAATGAGCAGTTCTTC.

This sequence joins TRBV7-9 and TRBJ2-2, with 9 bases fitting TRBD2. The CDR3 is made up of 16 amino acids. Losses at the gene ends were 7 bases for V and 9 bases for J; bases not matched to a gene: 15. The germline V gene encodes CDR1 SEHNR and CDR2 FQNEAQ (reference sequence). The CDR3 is CASNSPQASGIRELFF. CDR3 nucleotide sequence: TGTGCCAGCAACTCGCCTCAGGCTAGCGGGATAAGGGAGCTGTTTTTT.